The TCR beta chain under discussion was sequenced for a study of identical twins. V dropped 3 bases and J dropped 11; count of bases not matched to a gene: 10. Germline-derived CDR1 and CDR2 are DFQATT and SNEGSKA (reference sequence). CDR3 length: 13 residues. Each CDR3 protein is one row after TCRdb ran MiXCR on the 5' RACE reads. This table holds roughly 470,000 distinct CDR3 sequences, roughly an eighth found once. This clonotype has just a few counts. Its antigen is undetermined. Study-wide points: Cross-sectional statistics, not tracking of the same donors, supported the conclusions. Sharing of beta out-of-frame sequences by twins showed a weaker excess.

Each donor (without exception) was a healthy Caucasian. In addition, the sample was reused for a study of yellow fever vaccine responses in identical twins.

Sequenced input: CD4+ T cells sorted from blood. The TCR originated in a young woman in good health. This rearrangement joins TRBV20-1 to TRBJ2-3; 8 positions agree with TRBD2. CDR3 protein: CSASGSSGIKQYF. The CDR3 region has the DNA TGCAGTGCTAGTGGGAGTAGCGGGATAAAGCAGTATTTT.